A single sample is the source of the 20 T cell receptor beta chains below, sequenced in a study of cytotoxic CD8 clonotypes in ibrutinib-treated CLL. TCRdb's table, derived via immunoSEQ multiplex PCR, lists solely in-frame clones and lacks some. The sample lists 50,000 to 65,000 clones, roughly 71% occurring once. Sequenced here: PBMCs, sampled after 12 months of ibrutinib treatment. These receptors came from a human donor with chronic lymphocytic leukemia.

This chain uses TRBV28 with TRBJ1-2; D perhaps matches TRBD1 (5 bases). CDR1 is MDHEN, CDR2 SYDVKM, per germline. This CDR3 is 11 amino acids long. The CDR3 is CAAGVGWGYTF. For the CDR3, the DNA is TGTGCAGCGGGGGTGGGTTGGGGCTACACCTTC.

This clone was recorded a few times. The genes are TRBV28 and TRBJ1-3; D might be TRBD1 (6 bases). Germline V lookup: CDR1 MDHEN, CDR2 SYDVKM. This CDR3 contains 15 residues. Deletions cut 7 bases from V and 1 base from J, with 14 bases between. This CDR3 reads CASTEVGGSGNTIYF. The CDR3, as DNA: TGTGCCAGCACCGAAGTAGGGGGGTCTGGAAACACCATATATTTT.

J is TRBJ2-1 and V is TRBV29-1, with 14 bases that match TRBD2. The CDR3 covers 15 residues. The germline V gene encodes CDR1 SQVTM and CDR2 ANQGSEA. The trim removed 7 bases at V and 8 bases at J, leaving 10 bases unmatched. The CDR3 coding sequence is TGCAGCGCTGGGAGAGGGACTAGCGGGAGTGATGAGCAGTTCTTC. Amino acids: CSAGRGTSGSDEQFF.

The chain is built from TRBV10-3 and TRBJ1-2; D may be TRBD1 (6 bases). V was shortened by 4 bases and J by 2 bases, with 11 bases between the two germline ends. The length of the CDR3 is 14 residues. Germline values: CDR1 ENHRY, CDR2 SYGVKD. The CDR3 is CAISVTGINYGYTF. The CDR3 nucleotides read TGTGCCATCAGTGTGACAGGCATAAACTATGGCTACACCTTC.

The chain couples TRBV2 to TRBJ1-6, with D possibly matching TRBD1 (5 bases). Germline CDR1 SNHLY, CDR2 FYNNEI. This CDR3 region has 14 residues. V lost 6 bases and J 6 bases, leaving 12 bases between the germline ends. The CDR3 bases are TGTGCCAGCAGCCGCGCGGGGCTTAATTCACCCCTCCACTTT. Translated: CASSRAGLNSPLHF.

This rearrangement joins TRBV4-1 to TRBJ2-7; D gene unclear. The CDR3 runs 13 residues. Trimming removed 1 base from V and 4 bases from J, with 8 bases in between. Germline lookup yields CDR1 MGHRA and CDR2 YSYEKL. The CDR3 reads CASSQASGYEQYF. The CDR3 region has the DNA TGCGCCAGCAGCCAAGCGTCAGGTTACGAGCAGTACTTC.

This clone was found a few times. The CDR3 nucleotides read TGTGCCAGCAGCTTGGAAGTAGCTAGCTCCTCTGGAAACACCATATATTTT. Translating gives CASSLEVASSSGNTIYF. V gene TRBV5-4 combines with J gene TRBJ1-3; no clear D. This CDR3 has 17 amino acids. V dropped 0 bases and J dropped 0 bases, with 13 bases sitting between them. The germline CDR1 and CDR2 sequences are SGHNT and YYREEE (reference sequence).

This clone was counted between two and nine times. The gene calls are TRBV14 and TRBJ2-5; TRBD1 or TRBD2 may be the D gene (5 bases each). The germline V gene encodes CDR1 SGHDN and CDR2 FVKESK. Trimming left V 3 bases short and J 1 base short, with 6 bases between. CDR3 length: 13 amino acids. This chain's CDR3 is CASSQGTQETQYF. In DNA form, the CDR3 reads TGTGCCAGCAGCCAGGGGACCCAAGAGACCCAGTACTTC.

The J gene is TRBJ2-7, the V gene TRBV9; 13 nucleotides match TRBD2. The V segment lost 4 bases and the J segment 6 bases; nucleotides outside the gene matches: 4. The CDR3 is 14 residues long. Per the germline V gene, CDR1 is SGDLS and CDR2 is YYNGEE. The CDR3: CASSPTSGRFEQYF. The CDR3 DNA is TGTGCCAGCAGCCCGACTAGCGGGAGGTTCGAGCAGTACTTC. The full variable domain, its missing parts supplied by reference TRBV9 and TRBJ2-7, is DSGVTQTPKHLITATGQRVTLRCSPRSGDLSVYWYQQSLDQGLQFLIQYYNGEERAKGNILERFSAQQFPDLHSELNLSSLELGDSALYFCASSPTSGRFEQYFGPGTRLTVT.

The chain combines TRBV9 with TRBJ2-2, with D possibly called TRBD1 or TRBD2 (5 bases each). Germline V lookup: CDR1 SGDLS, CDR2 YYNGEE. The V end lost 5 bases, the J end lost 6 bases, and 17 bases lay between the germline ends. This CDR3 is 15 amino acids long. The CDR3 DNA reads as TGTGCCAGCAGTGAGGGGAAAATATCCCCCGGGGAGCTGTTTTTT. Translation: CASSEGKISPGELFF.

V is TRBV23-1 and J is TRBJ1-2; 7 nucleotides match TRBD1. TRBV23-1 is classed as an ORF, of uncertain function. The CDR3 covers 16 residues. J was trimmed by 0 bases and V by 4 bases; bases with no gene match: 8. CDR3 in amino acids: CASSPSRDRANYGYTF. The CDR3 DNA reads as TGCGCCAGCAGTCCTTCTCGGGACAGAGCTAACTATGGCTACACCTTC.

This clone has a single count. As DNA, the CDR3 is TGTGCCAGCAGCGTATTAACTAGCGGGAGGGCCGGGGAGCTGTTTTTT. Translating gives CASSVLTSGRAGELFF. The chain joins TRBV9 to TRBJ2-2; 13 bases are a match to TRBD2. The CDR3 is made up of 16 amino acids. Looked up from germline, CDR1 is SGDLS and CDR2 is YYNGEE. After removal of 1 base from V and 6 bases from J, the junction contained 3 bases not matched to a gene.

The rearrangement uses TRBV9 and TRBJ1-2; TRBD1 agrees at 8 bases. The V gene's germline CDR1 is SGDLS and CDR2 YYNGEE. The trim removed 0 bases at V and 8 bases at J, leaving 6 bases unmatched. The CDR3 sequence is 14 residues long. The CDR3 loop is CASSVAQQGGGYTF. The CDR3 bases are TGTGCCAGCAGCGTAGCTCAACAGGGGGGAGGCTACACCTTC.

The V gene is TRBV9, the J gene TRBJ2-5, with 10 bases fitting TRBD2. CDR3 length: 18 amino acids. Trimming removed 0 bases from V and 2 bases from J; junction bases left unmatched: 10. Germline V lookup: CDR1 SGDLS, CDR2 YYNGEE. The CDR3 DNA follows: TGTGCCAGCAGCGTAGGTGGGCTAGCGGGAGTTGGTCAAGAGACCCAGTACTTC. This codes for CASSVGGLAGVGQETQYF.

The rearrangement uses TRBV6-6 and TRBJ2-3; unclear D gene. Germline assignment: CDR1 MNHNY and CDR2 SVGAGI (reference sequence). The V gene lost 5 bases and the J gene lost 0 bases, with 3 bases spanning the gap. The CDR3 loop spans 12 amino acids. The CDR3 DNA reads as TGTGCCAGCAGTCGAAGCACAGATACGCAGTATTTT. Residues: CASSRSTDTQYF.

The rearrangement joins TRBV7-3 to TRBJ1-1, with 7 nucleotides matching TRBD1. V shed 5 bases and J 5 bases; nucleotides not matched to a gene: 2. CDR3 length: 12 residues. CDR1 and CDR2 from the germline V gene are SGHTA and FQGTGA. This chain's CDR3 is CASSPGGTEAFF. The CDR3 nucleotides read TGTGCCAGCAGCCCAGGGGGAACTGAAGCTTTCTTT.

The chain uses TRBV29-1 and TRBJ2-2; 7 positions agree with TRBD1. The V segment lost 7 bases and the J segment 2 bases; nucleotides outside the gene matches: 7. This CDR3 has 14 residues. Per the germline V gene, CDR1 is SQVTM and CDR2 is ANQGSEA. The CDR3 nucleotides are TGCAGCGCCCTGGACAGGATTAACACCGGGGAGCTGTTTTTT. The encoded protein is CSALDRINTGELFF.

The chain recombines TRBV10-3 with TRBJ1-5; D is possibly TRBD1 (5 bases). The CDR3 length is 14 residues. Germline values: CDR1 ENHRY, CDR2 SYGVKD. V lost 3 bases and J lost 4, with 10 bases in between. The chain's CDR3 is CAISDWDWNQPQHF. In DNA form, the CDR3 reads TGTGCCATCAGTGATTGGGACTGGAATCAGCCCCAGCATTTT.

The V and J genes are TRBV27 and TRBJ2-1; 8 positions agree with TRBD1. In germline, CDR1 is MNHEY, CDR2 SMNVEV (reference sequence). V gave up 6 bases and J gave up 4 bases; unmatched junction bases: 8. This CDR3 is built from 15 residues. The CDR3 here is CASSRTGKNYNEQFF. CDR3 coding DNA: TGTGCCAGCAGCCGGACAGGGAAGAATTACAATGAGCAGTTCTTC.

This rearrangement joins TRBV6-5 to TRBJ1-1, with unresolved D. CDR1 MNHEY and CDR2 SVGAGI come from the germline V gene. This CDR3 region has 14 residues. Trimming stripped 6 bases from V and 1 base from J, with 12 bases between. This CDR3 is CASSRAAENTEAFF. CDR3 DNA sequence: TGTGCCAGCAGCCGAGCAGCAGAGAACACTGAAGCTTTCTTT.